This T cell receptor beta chain originates from a study of T cell responses to AZD1222 COVID-19 vaccine. The data were produced by immunoSEQ multiplex PCR, yet TCRdb's version contains in-frame clones alone and is incomplete. The sample carries about 63,000 clones, about four fifths recorded once. There are 15 residues in the CDR3. Trimming cost V 2 bases and J 3 bases; bases outside gene matches: 3. Germline V gene data show CDR1 as WNHNN and CDR2 as SYGVQD (reference sequence). This chain joins TRBV10-1 and TRBJ2-7; 11 bases match TRBD2. This sample comprised peripheral blood, obtained 28 days after the second AZD1222 dose. This clonotype originated in an adult who received the AZD1222 COVID-19 vaccine. The CDR3 coding sequence is TGCGCCAGCAGTGAGAGTAGCGGGGGGGTCTACGAGCAGTACTTC. It translates to CASSESSGGVYEQYF.